This TCR beta chain originates from a study of identical twins. Broader study findings: Out-of-frame alpha sequences common to twins exhibited a surplus of low generation probability. Excess sharing by twins proved weaker in beta out-of-frame sequences.

This clonotype came up a few times. Its target is not known. The authors used template switching to add a universal primer site and gave cDNA unique molecular identifiers. TCRdb re-called the 5' RACE reads with MiXCR, one entry per CDR3 protein. The sample lists 510,000 or so distinct CDR3 sequences, 13% to 15% seen once, with about 0.4% in the top ten. These sequences were also reported in another study, on yellow fever vaccine responses in identical twins.

This clonotype originated in a woman younger than 30 in good health. Sequencing was done on a sample of CD4+ T cells sorted from blood.

The CDR3 sequence is CASSKGASGTDEQYF. The DNA of the CDR3 is TGTGCCAGCAGTAAAGGGGCTAGCGGGACCGACGAGCAGTACTTC. The chain recombines TRBV25-1 with TRBJ2-7, with TRBD2 identical over 9 bases. Per the germline V gene, CDR1 is MGHDK and CDR2 is SYGVNS. CDR3 length equals 15 residues. V shed 5 bases and J 5 bases; nucleotides not matched to a gene: 10.